This T cell receptor (beta chain) was retrieved from a study of long-term antiretroviral therapy in people with HIV. The study, taken as a whole, reports: Blood sampling spanned 2004 to 2017, possibly under older ART regimens. Post-ART samples showed increased diversity that remained below transplant donor control levels.

The germline gives CDR1 SGHRS, CDR2 YFSETQ. The CDR3 is made up of 21 amino acids. V lost 0 bases to trimming and J lost 0 bases, with 24 bases between them. On this clone itself: Its antigen is currently unknown.

Donors needed at least one pre-ART PBMC sample plus at least two post-ART samples. An immunoSEQ assay, version v3.0, was performed at survey level. Profiling relied on immunoSEQ multiplex PCR, and the TCRdb table lists in-frame clones only, not all of them. Of tens of thousands of clones in the sample, 70% to 85% were seen once. This clonotype originated in a middle-aged man with HIV. V usage is TRBV5-1 and J usage is TRBJ1-4; D perhaps matches TRBD1 (6 bases). Here the sequenced sample was unsorted PBMCs, taken 0.5 years before starting antiretroviral therapy. CDR3 sequence: CASSLAGRQGPATATNEKLFF. The CDR3 coding sequence is TGCGCCAGCAGCTTGGCCGGGAGGCAGGGGCCAGCAACCGCAACTAATGAAAAACTGTTTTTT. Drawing the rest from reference TRBV5-1 and TRBJ1-4, the complete variable domain is KAGVTQTPRYLIKTRGQQVTLSCSPISGHRSVSWYQQTPGQGLQFLFEYFSETQRNKGNFPGRFSGRQFSNSRSEMNVSTLELGDSALYLCASSLAGRQGPATATNEKLFFGSGTQLSVL.